This T cell receptor (beta chain) was sequenced for a study of blood T cell repertoires in COVID-19. Across the study: COVID-19 samples from acute and convalescent phases originated in the United States, Italy and Spain. Sample material is recorded as cDNA or gDNA derived from T cells, B-cell-depleted T cells, or PBMCs.

In the authors' workflow: Researchers report that nucleated cell counts were estimated from reference gene primer amplification. Clones were read by immunoSEQ multiplex PCR, and TCRdb kept only the in-frame ones, dropping some. V and J calls plus clone size are reproduced from that table; the DNA served to infer D and trimming. The data show 52,000 or so clones, approximately 91% seen once. This receptor was taken from an elderly woman with acute or convalescent COVID-19. The sequencing input was peripheral blood.

DNA for the CDR3: TGTGCCAGTAGTGTCGGACAGCTTAACACTGAAGCTTTCTTT. Amino acid sequence: CASSVGQLNTEAFF. V is TRBV19 and J is TRBJ1-1, with D tentatively TRBD1 (6 bases). The CDR3 runs 14 residues. Germline values: CDR1 LNHDA, CDR2 SQIVND (reference sequence). V lost 5 bases, J lost 2 bases, and 12 bases lay in between.